This T cell receptor beta chain appears in the sequencing data of a study of blood T cell repertoires in COVID-19. In the original analysis: Amplifying reference gene primers gave estimates of nucleated cell counts. TCRdb's table, derived via immunoSEQ multiplex PCR, lists solely in-frame clones and lacks some. V and J calls and clone size are copied from that table; D and trimming were computed from the DNA. The sample records approximately 290,000 clones, around 85% being singletons. Germline V gene sequence: CDR1 MDHEN, CDR2 SYDVKM. This CDR3 comprises 16 residues. The V and J ends lost 3 bases and 8 bases, in that order; junction bases with no gene match: 9.

Sequencing was carried out using peripheral blood. The rearrangement joins TRBV28 to TRBJ1-4; 10 nucleotides agree with TRBD1. The source of this sequence is a human donor with COVID-19, enrolled during active disease. The donor label of this sample is uncertain. The CDR3 coding sequence is TGTGCCAGCAGTTTGTACGGGGACAGGGGTATGGAAAAACTGTTTTTT. As protein: CASSLYGDRGMEKLFF.